The rows below give T cell receptor beta chains drawn from one sample of a study of T-cell reconstitution after alpha-beta-depleted transplantation in children. TCRdb passed the PCR reads through MiXCR, listing each CDR3 protein once. Among about 540,000 distinct CDR3 sequences listed, 25% to 30% were seen once. The specimen comprised PBMCs, sampled before TCRalphabeta/CD19-depleted stem cell transplant. These receptors came from a boy in the first two years of life with Wiskott-Aldrich syndrome, due to receive a stem cell transplant. Each CDR3 is given with its conserved first and last residue. The D gene is left open where the match is weak. For some rows the clone size is stated as once, few or many, or as a class when expanded; others skip it.

J	D	V	length	size	DNA	CDR3
TRBJ1-3	-	TRBV2	15	once	TGTGCCAGCATTGTGGAAGGAGTTTCTGGAAACACCATATATTTT	CASIVEGVSGNTIYF
TRBJ2-3	TRBD1	TRBV13	15	few	TGTGCCAGCAGCCCAAGGACAGGGGTAAGAGATACGCAGTATTTT	CASSPRTGVRDTQYF
TRBJ2-1	TRBD1	TRBV24-1	16	few	TGTGCCACCAGTGACCTCCGGGACAGGGGCCACAATGAGCAGTTCTTC	CATSDLRDRGHNEQFF
TRBJ2-3	-	TRBV5-1	15	few	TGCGCCAGCAGCTGGGTAGCGGAAAGCACAGATACGCAGTATTTT	CASSWVAESTDTQYF
TRBJ1-5	TRBD1	TRBV20-1	13	-	TGCAGTGCTAACAGGGGGGGGAATCAGCCCCAGCATTTT	CSANRGGNQPQHF
TRBJ1-2	-	TRBV2	13	few	TGTGCCAGCTTGCTTCGGGGGACCGATGGCTACACCTTC	CASLLRGTDGYTF
TRBJ2-2	-	TRBV12-3/TRBV12-4	16	-	TGTGCCAGCAGTTCCAGACAGCGTCGGAGCACCGGGGAGCTGTTTTTT	CASSSRQRRSTGELFF
TRBJ2-3	-	TRBV20-1	14	-	TGCAGTGCTCGGCTAGCGCACCGCACAGATACGCAGTATTTT	CSARLAHRTDTQYF
TRBJ2-7	-	TRBV9	14	-	TGTGCCAGCAGTGCCCGATTCGACAGCTACGAGCAGTACTTC	CASSARFDSYEQYF
TRBJ1-1	-	TRBV20-1	14	-	TGCAGTGCTAGAGACAGACAGAGGAACACTGAAGCTTTCTTT	CSARDRQRNTEAFF
TRBJ2-7	-	TRBV10-3	16	-	TGTGCCATCACTCAGGGGGGTAGCGGGATATCTGACGAGCAGTACTTC	CAITQGGSGISDEQYF
TRBJ2-2	-	TRBV12-3/TRBV12-4	13	-	TGTGCCAGCACCATACAAGGGCTCCGGGAGCTGTTTTTT	CASTIQGLRELFF
TRBJ1-1	-	TRBV6-1	15	-	TGTGCCAGCAGTGCCGTCCGGAGGGCGAACACTGAAGCTTTCTTT	CASSAVRRANTEAFF
TRBJ2-1	TRBD2	TRBV11-1	17	-	TGTGCCAGCAGCTATTTCCCAGGACTAGCGGTCCTCAATGAGCAGTTCTTC	CASSYFPGLAVLNEQFF
TRBJ1-5	-	TRBV20-1	14	-	TGCAGTGCCCAACGGAAAGGGGTCAATCAGCCCCAGCATTTT	CSAQRKGVNQPQHF
TRBJ1-5	-	TRBV12-3/TRBV12-4	16	few	TGTGCCAGCAGTTTGACAGTTGGCGTTAGCAATCAGCCCCAGCATTTT	CASSLTVGVSNQPQHF
TRBJ2-7	-	TRBV5-1	15	-	TGCGCCAGCAGCTGGAGGGGGCGCTTATGGGGGGAGCAGTACTTC	CASSWRGRLWGEQYF
TRBJ2-2	-	TRBV12-3/TRBV12-4	13	few	TGTGCCAGCAGCCTGACTAGACTAGGGGAGCTGTTTTTT	CASSLTRLGELFF
TRBJ1-2	-	TRBV20-1	14	few	TGCAGTGCTAGAGATGAGGGAGTAGGCTATGGCTACACCTTC	CSARDEGVGYGYTF
TRBJ2-1	TRBD1	TRBV5-1	14	few	TGCGCCAGCAGCAGAGGACAGGCCTACAATGAGCAGTTCTTC	CASSRGQAYNEQFF
TRBJ2-7	-	TRBV19	16	-	TGTGCCAGTAGTATAGGGACACCAGGGGACTCCTACGAGCAGTACTTC	CASSIGTPGDSYEQYF
TRBJ2-3	-	TRBV24-1	14	-	TGTGCCACCAGTCCCCGGGAGACCACAGATACGCAGTATTTT	CATSPRETTDTQYF
TRBJ2-2	-	TRBV12-3/TRBV12-4	13	-	TGTGCCAGCAGTTTGTGGCTCACCGGGGAGCTGTTTTTT	CASSLWLTGELFF
TRBJ1-4	TRBD1	TRBV28	14	-	TGTGCCAGCAGATTTGACAGGGGTAATGAAAAACTGTTTTTT	CASRFDRGNEKLFF
TRBJ2-1	-	TRBV29-1	14	few	TGCAGCGGTGACAGGCGTGTCGGGGGCAATGAGCAGTTCTTC	CSGDRRVGGNEQFF
TRBJ2-5	-	TRBV7-2	13	few	TGTGCCAGCAGCTTAGTTTTCAGGGAGACCCAGTACTTC	CASSLVFRETQYF
TRBJ1-3	-	TRBV5-1	13	-	TGCGCCAGCAGCACCGGACAGGGAAACACCATATATTTT	CASSTGQGNTIYF
TRBJ2-7	TRBD2	TRBV5-1	15	-	TGCGCCAGCAGCTTGTTGACTAGCGGGAGGTACGAGCAGTACTTC	CASSLLTSGRYEQYF
TRBJ2-1	-	TRBV18	16	-	TGTGCCAGCTCACCAAATGTGGTGGGGGGTTACAATGAGCAGTTCTTC	CASSPNVVGGYNEQFF
TRBJ2-7	-	TRBV7-2	14	-	TGTGCCAGCAGCTTACGGCCGGCAACCTACGAGCAGTACTTC	CASSLRPATYEQYF
TRBJ2-7	TRBD1	TRBV12-3/TRBV12-4	14	few	TGTGCCAGCAGTTTGACGACAGGGAGAGGAGAGCAGTACTTC	CASSLTTGRGEQYF
TRBJ2-7	-	TRBV5-1	16	few	TGCGCCAGCAGCTTGGTATTCGGGATGCCCAGCAACGAGCAGTACTTC	CASSLVFGMPSNEQYF
TRBJ2-7	TRBD1	TRBV3-1	14	few	TGTGCCAGCAGCCAAGTGGGGACAGGCTACGAGCAGTACTTC	CASSQVGTGYEQYF